Below are 9 T cell receptor beta chains sequenced from a single sample in a study of blood T cell repertoires in COVID-19 (dated by TCRdb to 2018 to 2021). The library was made by the immunoSEQ multiplex PCR assay. TCRdb took this table from immuneACCESS and kept in-frame rearrangements with V and J called. Such tables lack part of the clones; where checked against another copy, unresolved V genes explain under half of the gap, and the rest is unexplained. For this sample there are around 140,000 clones; approximately 89% appear just once. The top ten clonotypes cover roughly 30% of the sample. The specimen was peripheral blood. Source of these receptors: a human donor in a cohort sampled during active COVID-19.

The chain employs TRBV6-5 and TRBJ1-2; the D gene is possibly TRBD1 (6 bases). V lost 3 bases and J 4 bases, leaving 9 bases between the germline ends. The length of the CDR3 is 13 residues. Looked up from germline, CDR1 is MNHEY and CDR2 is SVGAGI. The CDR3 here is CASSYTDSYGYTF. In nucleotides, the CDR3 is TGTGCCAGCAGTTATACGGACAGCTATGGCTACACCTTC.

The rearrangement uses TRBV2 and TRBJ2-7, with TRBD1 identical over 9 bases. Germline V CDR1 and CDR2: SNHLY, FYNNEI. The CDR3 sequence is 13 residues long. The trim removed 4 bases at V and 2 bases at J, leaving 0 bases unmatched. CDR3 residues: CASSGTGAYEQYF. The CDR3, as DNA: TGTGCCAGCAGTGGGACAGGGGCCTACGAGCAGTACTTC.

The genes are TRBV18 and TRBJ1-2; no clear D gene. The CDR3 consists of 13 residues. The germline gives CDR1 KGHSH, CDR2 LQKENI. The germline V and J ends were trimmed by 3 bases and 3 bases, with 8 bases remaining between them. Here the CDR3 DNA reads TGTGCCAGCTCACCCGACGGAGACTATGGCTACACCTTC. Translating gives CASSPDGDYGYTF.

The chain has TRBV25-1 and TRBJ2-5, with TRBD1 identical over 7 bases. The J segment lost 5 bases and the V segment lost 6 bases, leaving 9 bases of the junction unmatched. Germline V lookup: CDR1 MGHDK, CDR2 SYGVNS. This CDR3 has 14 residues. The CDR3 sequence: CASRDRTPMETQYF. The CDR3 region has the DNA TGTGCCAGCAGGGACAGGACTCCTATGGAGACCCAGTACTTC.

The chain couples TRBV29-1 to TRBJ1-2, with 7 bases fitting TRBD1. Germline CDR1 and CDR2: SQVTM and ANQGSEA. This CDR3 spans 13 amino acids. V was clipped by 7 bases and J by 7 bases; unmatched bases: 12. The CDR3 bases are TGCAGCGCCAACGCTAACAGGGGTGGTGGCTACACCTTC. Residues: CSANANRGGGYTF.

The table lists this clone with a count of one. V gene TRBV14 combines with J gene TRBJ2-3, with 7 bases lining up with TRBD2. This CDR3 is built from 17 residues. V shed 4 bases, J shed 3 bases, and the junction held 13 bases outside the gene matches. Per germline, CDR1 SGHDN and CDR2 FVKESK. CDR3 sequence: CASSLHRGGVGTDTQYF. For the CDR3, the DNA is TGTGCCAGCAGCCTACACCGGGGAGGGGTCGGGACAGATACGCAGTATTTT.

This rearrangement joins TRBV7-8 to TRBJ2-2; D may be TRBD1 (6 bases). Germline V gives CDR1 SGHVS, CDR2 FQNEAQ. V was pared by 7 bases and J by 1 base, with 10 bases between. The CDR3 has 14 residues. CDR3 nucleotides: TGTGCCAGCAACAGGGTGGGGAACACCGGGGAGCTGTTTTTT. Translated, it gives CASNRVGNTGELFF.

This chain links TRBV19 with TRBJ2-7, with 7 bases that match TRBD1. The CDR3 consists of 15 residues. V shed 5 bases and J 2 bases; nucleotides not matched to a gene: 9. The germline CDR1 and CDR2 sequences are LNHDA and SQIVND (reference sequence). The DNA of the CDR3 is TGTGCCAGTAGTCCTGGACAGGCGGCCCCCTACGAGCAGTACTTC. Translating it yields CASSPGQAAPYEQYF.

V and J are TRBV4-3 and TRBJ2-6; perhaps TRBD2 as D (6 bases). CDR1 LGHNA and CDR2 YSLEER come from the germline V gene. With 5 bases removed from V and 0 bases from J, the gap between germline ends came to 17 bases. The CDR3 consists of 18 residues. The CDR3 sequence is CASSLMEGQSSGANVLTF. The CDR3 DNA sequence: TGCGCCAGCAGCTTGATGGAGGGGCAGAGCTCTGGGGCCAACGTCCTGACTTTC.